This T cell receptor (beta chain) was recovered during a study of blood T cells in healthy people across ages. Next came a second PCR, run for about 7 to 12 cycles, which used a sample-barcoded 5' primer along with a J-beta primer mix. One entry per CDR3 protein, called by TCRdb with MiXCR from the 5' RACE reads. The table shows roughly 1,500,000 distinct CDR3 sequences, with about 43% occurring only once. This CDR3 comprises 15 residues. J gave up 4 bases and V 5 bases, and 8 bases lay outside the gene matches. Per germline, CDR1 MNHEY and CDR2 SMNVEV (reference sequence). The sequence came from a woman younger than 35 in good health. What was sequenced was blood. The chain links TRBV27 to TRBJ1-2, with TRBD1 matching over 9 bases. This chain's CDR3 is CASSPTTGGSYGYTF. CDR3 bases: TGTGCCAGCAGTCCTACGACAGGGGGTTCCTATGGCTACACCTTC.